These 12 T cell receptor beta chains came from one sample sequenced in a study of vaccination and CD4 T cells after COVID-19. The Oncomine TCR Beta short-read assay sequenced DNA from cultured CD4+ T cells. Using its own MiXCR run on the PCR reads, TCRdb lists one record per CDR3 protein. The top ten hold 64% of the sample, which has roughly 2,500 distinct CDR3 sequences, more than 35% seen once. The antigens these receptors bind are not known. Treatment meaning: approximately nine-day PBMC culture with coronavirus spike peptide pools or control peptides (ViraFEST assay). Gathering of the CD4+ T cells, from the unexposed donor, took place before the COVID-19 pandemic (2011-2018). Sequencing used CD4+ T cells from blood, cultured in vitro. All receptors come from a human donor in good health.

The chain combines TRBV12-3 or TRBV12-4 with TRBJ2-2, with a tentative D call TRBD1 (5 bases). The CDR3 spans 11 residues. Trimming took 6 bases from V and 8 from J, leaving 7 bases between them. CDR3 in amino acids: CASSRTGELFF. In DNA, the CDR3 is TGTGCCAGCAGCCGGACAGGGGAGCTGTTTTTT.

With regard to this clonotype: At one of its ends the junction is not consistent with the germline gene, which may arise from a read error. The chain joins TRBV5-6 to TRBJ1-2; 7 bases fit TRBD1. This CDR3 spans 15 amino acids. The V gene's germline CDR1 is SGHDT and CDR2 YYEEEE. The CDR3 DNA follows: TGTGCCAGCAGCTTGGCCCTGGGACAGAACTATAGCTACACCTTC. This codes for CASSLALGQNYSYTF.

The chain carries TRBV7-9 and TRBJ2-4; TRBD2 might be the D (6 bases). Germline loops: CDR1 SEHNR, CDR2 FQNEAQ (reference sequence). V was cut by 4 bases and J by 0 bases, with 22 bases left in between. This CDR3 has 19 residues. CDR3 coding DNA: TGTGCCAGCAGCTCCCTGTTGGCCGGGAGCTTGGAAGCCAAAAACATTCAGTACTTC. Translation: CASSSLLAGSLEAKNIQYF.

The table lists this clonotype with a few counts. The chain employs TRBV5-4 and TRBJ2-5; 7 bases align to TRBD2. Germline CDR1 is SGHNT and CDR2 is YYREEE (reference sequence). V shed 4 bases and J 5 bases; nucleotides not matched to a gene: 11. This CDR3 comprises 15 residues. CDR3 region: CASSPGGSKSETQYF. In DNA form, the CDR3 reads TGTGCCAGCAGCCCCGGGGGGAGTAAATCCGAGACCCAGTACTTC.

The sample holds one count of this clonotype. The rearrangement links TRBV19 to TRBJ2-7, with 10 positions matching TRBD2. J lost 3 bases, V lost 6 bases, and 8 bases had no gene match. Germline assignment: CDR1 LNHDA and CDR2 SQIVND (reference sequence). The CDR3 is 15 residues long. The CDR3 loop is CASRSIAGGRYEQYF. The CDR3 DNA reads TGTGCCAGTAGATCGATAGCGGGAGGCCGCTACGAGCAGTACTTC.

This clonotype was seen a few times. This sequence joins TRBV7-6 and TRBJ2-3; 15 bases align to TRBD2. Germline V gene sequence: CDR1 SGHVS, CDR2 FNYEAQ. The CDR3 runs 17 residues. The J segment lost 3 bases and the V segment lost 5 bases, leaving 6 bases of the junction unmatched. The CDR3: CASSPVGTSGGTDTQYF. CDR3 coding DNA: TGTGCCAGCAGCCCAGTCGGGACTAGCGGGGGGACAGATACGCAGTATTTT.

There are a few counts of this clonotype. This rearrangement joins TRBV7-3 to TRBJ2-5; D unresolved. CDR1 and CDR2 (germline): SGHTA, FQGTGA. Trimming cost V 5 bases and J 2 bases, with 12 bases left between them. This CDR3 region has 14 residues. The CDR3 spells CASSQDGEQETQYF. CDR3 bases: TGTGCCAGCAGCCAGGATGGGGAACAAGAGACCCAGTACTTC.

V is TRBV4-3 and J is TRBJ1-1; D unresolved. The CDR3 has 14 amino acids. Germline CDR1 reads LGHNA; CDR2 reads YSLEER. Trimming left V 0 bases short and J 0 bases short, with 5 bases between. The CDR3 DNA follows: TGCGCCAGCAGCCAAGAACCCATGAACACTGAAGCTTTCTTT. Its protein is CASSQEPMNTEAFF.

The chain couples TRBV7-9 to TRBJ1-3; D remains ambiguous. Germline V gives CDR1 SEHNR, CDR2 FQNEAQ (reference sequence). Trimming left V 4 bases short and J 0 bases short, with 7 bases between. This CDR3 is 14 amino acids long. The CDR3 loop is CASSSALSGNTIYF. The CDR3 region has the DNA TGTGCCAGCAGCTCGGCCCTCTCTGGAAACACCATATATTTT.

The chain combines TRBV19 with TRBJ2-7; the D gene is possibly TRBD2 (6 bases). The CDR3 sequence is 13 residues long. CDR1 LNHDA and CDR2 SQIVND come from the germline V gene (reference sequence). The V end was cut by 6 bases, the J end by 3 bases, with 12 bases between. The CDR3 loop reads CASRDWRGYEQYF. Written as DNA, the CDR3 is TGTGCCAGTAGAGATTGGCGGGGCTACGAGCAGTACTTC. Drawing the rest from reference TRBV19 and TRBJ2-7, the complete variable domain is DGGITQSPKYLFRKEGQNVTLSCEQNLNHDAMYWYRQDPGQGLRLIYYSQIVNDFQKGDIAEGYSVSREKKESFPLTVTSAQKNPTAFYLCASRDWRGYEQYFGPGTRLTVT.

The CDR3 loop reads CATSDGTSGRVGKYQETQYF. CDR3 in DNA: TGTGCCACCAGCGATGGGACTAGCGGCCGGGTCGGGAAGTACCAAGAGACCCAGTACTTC. This chain connects TRBV15 to TRBJ2-5; 11 bases are a match to TRBD2. CDR1 and CDR2 from the germline V gene are LNHNV and YYDKDF (reference sequence). Germline trimming cut 5 bases from V and 0 bases from J; bases unmatched to any gene: 17. The CDR3 is 20 amino acids.

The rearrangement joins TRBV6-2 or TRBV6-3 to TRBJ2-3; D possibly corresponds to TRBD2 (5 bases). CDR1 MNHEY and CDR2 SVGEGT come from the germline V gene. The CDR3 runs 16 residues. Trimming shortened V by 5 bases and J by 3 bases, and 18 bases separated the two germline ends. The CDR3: CASSTRGRGTTDTQYF. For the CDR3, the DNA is TGTGCCAGCAGTACTCGTGGTCGGGGAACTACAGATACGCAGTATTTT.